The present T cell receptor beta chain was sequenced within a study of T cells in Graves' hyperthyroidism and ophthalmopathy. The CDR3 covers 15 residues. The V gene end was trimmed by 3 bases and the J gene end by 8 bases; junction bases not matched to a gene: 7. Germline CDR1 MGHRA, CDR2 YSYEKL. TCR beta CDR3 regions were amplified from RNA. First-round RT-PCR targeting the TCR CDR3 was performed with the HTBI primer set. TCRdb used MiXCR to reprocess the multiplex PCR reads, holding one entry per CDR3 protein. Of approximately 420,000 distinct CDR3 sequences detected, roughly 15% appear once; the ten largest clones hold 5% to 6%.

The chain is built from TRBV4-1 and TRBJ1-2; 12 bases align to TRBD1. Sequenced input: blood. The sequence was collected from a woman younger than 35 with Graves' hyperthyroidism. In DNA form, the CDR3 reads TGCGCCAGCAGCCAGCCGGGACAGGGGGCGCGGGGCTACACCTTC. Amino acids: CASSQPGQGARGYTF.